This T cell receptor beta chain came from a study of T cell responses to AZD1222 COVID-19 vaccine. Whole-study findings and limits: The CD4 TCRs associated with vaccination extended across spike and predominated at 160-218 and 743-854. Clonal diversity was possibly underestimated, and white British individuals and females predominated among donors. Of the AZD1222 recipients, only 5 or 6 were seropositive at baseline.

Second-dose intervals of approximately 4 or approximately 12 weeks were pooled. In this sample, this clone turned up once. Its matching antigen is unknown. TCRdb keeps only in-frame clones here, not all; method: immunoSEQ multiplex PCR. The data show about 78,000 clones, roughly nine tenths seen once. Trimming cost V 5 bases and J 3 bases, with 11 bases left between them. Germline lookup yields CDR1 SGHAT and CDR2 FQNNGV. The CDR3 has 14 amino acids. The J gene is TRBJ1-5, the V gene TRBV11-2; D possibly corresponds to TRBD1 (5 bases). Here the sequenced sample was peripheral blood, taken 28 days after the second AZD1222 dose. The receptor was derived from an adult who received the AZD1222 COVID-19 vaccine. Here the CDR3 DNA reads TGTGCCAGCAGCCCGAGGGGCTACAATCAGCCCCAGCATTTT. It codes for CASSPRGYNQPQHF.